These T cell receptor beta chains were read from a single sample in a study of shared clonotypes between healthy human individuals. Some clones are missing from TCRdb's copy, which holds only in-frame ones; the method was immunoSEQ multiplex PCR. The data show some 2,500,000 clones, less than 95% seen once. What was sequenced was naive CD4+ T cells from PBMCs. The receptors were sampled from a man aged 18 to 35 in good health. Some clones in this sample may be carry-over from other donors' samples. Each CDR3 is given with its conserved first and last residue. Size values are once, few and many counts, or a class for expanded clones, and some rows have none.

j_call cdr3_length clone_size v_call cdr3_aa
TRBJ1-2 14 - TRBV6-1 CASSERAQSYGYTF
TRBJ2-3 11 - TRBV7-9 CASGSGDTQYF
TRBJ2-7 15 - TRBV7-2 CASSLGLAIAYEQYF
TRBJ2-7 13 - TRBV28 CASTSPAGAEQYF
TRBJ2-5 16 once TRBV14 CASSQEAGVLVETQYF
TRBJ2-2 17 - TRBV5-1 CASSSSSGVVVTGELFF
TRBJ2-1 14 once TRBV7-3 CASSFGLAGNEQFF
TRBJ2-2 17 - TRBV4-1 CASSQSPREENTGELFF
TRBJ1-5 14 - TRBV5-1 CASSPGGPGQPQHF
TRBJ2-3 15 - TRBV18 CASSPTIASTDTQYF
TRBJ1-2 14 - TRBV28 CASKPGTANYGYTF
TRBJ1-2 15 - TRBV7-6 CASSLGTGINYGYTF
TRBJ2-1 14 - TRBV7-9 CASSPRGTRNEQFF
TRBJ2-7 15 - TRBV6-4 CASSEGAGQFYEQYF
TRBJ1-5 16 few TRBV4-1 CASSQGQPGEHQLQHF
TRBJ2-5 17 - TRBV5-1 CASSLARTNRGRETQYF
TRBJ1-1 13 - TRBV9 CASSVDLNTEAFF
TRBJ2-2 15 once TRBV5-1 CASSLGQRNTGELFF
TRBJ2-2 14 - TRBV11-3 CASQFTGSTGELFF
TRBJ2-1 14 - TRBV6-5 CASSYGSSLDEQFF
TRBJ2-7 13 - TRBV29-1 CSVRDTRSYEQYF
TRBJ1-4 14 once TRBV6-1 CASTSRRGREKLFF
TRBJ2-1 15 - TRBV4-1 CASSPQLSSYNEQFF
TRBJ1-5 13 - TRBV10-3 CAISHDLGQPQHF
TRBJ2-7 11 - TRBV2 CASRGYEGQYF
TRBJ1-1 14 - TRBV19 CASSAGLRLTEAFF